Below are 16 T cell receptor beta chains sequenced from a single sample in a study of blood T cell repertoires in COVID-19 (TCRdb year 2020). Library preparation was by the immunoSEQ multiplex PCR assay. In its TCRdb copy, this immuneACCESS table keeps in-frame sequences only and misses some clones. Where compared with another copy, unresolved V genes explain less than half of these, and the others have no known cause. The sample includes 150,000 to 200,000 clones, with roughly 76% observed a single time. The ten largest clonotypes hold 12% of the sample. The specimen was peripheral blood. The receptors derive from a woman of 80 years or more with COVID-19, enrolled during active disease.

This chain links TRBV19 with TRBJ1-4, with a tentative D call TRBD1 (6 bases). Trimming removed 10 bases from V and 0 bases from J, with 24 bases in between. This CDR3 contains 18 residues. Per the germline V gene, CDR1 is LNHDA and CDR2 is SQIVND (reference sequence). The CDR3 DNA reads TGTGCCACAAAAGACAGGCACTCCGTCGTCGCAACTAATGAAAAACTGTTTTTT. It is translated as CATKDRHSVVATNEKLFF.

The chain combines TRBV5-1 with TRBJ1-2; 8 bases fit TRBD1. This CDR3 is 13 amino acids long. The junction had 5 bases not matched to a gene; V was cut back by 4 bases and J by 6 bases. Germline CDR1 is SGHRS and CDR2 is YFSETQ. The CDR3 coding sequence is TGCGCCAGCAGCCTCGTGGACAGGGATGGCTACACCTTC. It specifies CASSLVDRDGYTF.

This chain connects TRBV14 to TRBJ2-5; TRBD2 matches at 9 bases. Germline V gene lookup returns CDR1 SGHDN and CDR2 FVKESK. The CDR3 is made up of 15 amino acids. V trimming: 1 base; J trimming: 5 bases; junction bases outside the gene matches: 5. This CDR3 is CASSQGLAGSETQYF. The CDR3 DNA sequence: TGTGCCAGCAGCCAAGGGCTAGCGGGGTCGGAGACCCAGTACTTC. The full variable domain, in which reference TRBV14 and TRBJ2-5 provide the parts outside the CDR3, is EAGVTQFPSHSVIEKGQTVTLRCDPISGHDNLYWYRRVMGKEIKFLLHFVKESKQDESGMPNNRFLAERTGGTYSTLKVQPAELEDSGVYFCASSQGLAGSETQYFGPGTRLLVL.

CDR3 sequence reads: CASSVGTSGGHQETQYF. Here the CDR3 DNA reads TGTGCCAGCAGCGTTGGGACTAGCGGGGGCCACCAAGAGACCCAGTACTTC. This chain connects TRBV9 to TRBJ2-5; 14 bases are a match to TRBD2. The CDR3 has 17 amino acids. Germline-derived CDR1 and CDR2 are SGDLS and YYNGEE. Trimming cost V 2 bases and J 0 bases; bases outside gene matches: 3.

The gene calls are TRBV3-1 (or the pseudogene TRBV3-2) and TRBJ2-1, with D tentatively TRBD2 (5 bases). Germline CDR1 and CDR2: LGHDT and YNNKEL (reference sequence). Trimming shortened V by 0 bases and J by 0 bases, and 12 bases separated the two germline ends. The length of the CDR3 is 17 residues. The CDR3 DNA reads TGTGCCAGCAGCCAAGAATATAGCGCGAGCTCCTACAATGAGCAGTTCTTC. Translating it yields CASSQEYSASSYNEQFF.

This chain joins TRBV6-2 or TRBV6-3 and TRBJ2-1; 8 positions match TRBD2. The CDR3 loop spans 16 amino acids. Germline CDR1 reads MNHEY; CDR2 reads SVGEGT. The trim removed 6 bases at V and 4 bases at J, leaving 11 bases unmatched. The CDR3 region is CASSPTRGDKYNEQFF. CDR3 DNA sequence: TGTGCCAGCAGCCCGACGCGGGGGGACAAATACAATGAGCAGTTCTTC.

In DNA, the CDR3 is TGTGCCAGCAGCCACGGCGGGGAGTACACTGAAGCTTTCTTT. Protein product: CASSHGGEYTEAFF. The chain uses TRBV7-3 and TRBJ1-1; D remains ambiguous. The CDR3 sequence is 14 residues long. V was trimmed by 5 bases and J by 3 bases, leaving 13 bases between them. CDR1 SGHTA and CDR2 FQGTGA come from the germline V gene. Filled out from reference TRBV7-3 and TRBJ1-1, the complete variable domain reads GAGVSQTPSNKVTEKGKYVELRCDPISGHTALYWYRQSLGQGPEFLIYFQGTGAADDSGLPNDRFFAVRPEGSVSTLKIQRTERGDSAVYLCASSHGGEYTEAFFGQGTRLTVV.

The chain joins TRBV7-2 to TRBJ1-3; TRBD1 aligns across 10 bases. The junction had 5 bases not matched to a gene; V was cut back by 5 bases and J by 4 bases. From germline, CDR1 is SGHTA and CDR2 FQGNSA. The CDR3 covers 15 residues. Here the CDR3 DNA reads TGTGCCAGCAGCGAAGGACAGGGGGACGGAAACACCATATATTTT. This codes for CASSEGQGDGNTIYF.

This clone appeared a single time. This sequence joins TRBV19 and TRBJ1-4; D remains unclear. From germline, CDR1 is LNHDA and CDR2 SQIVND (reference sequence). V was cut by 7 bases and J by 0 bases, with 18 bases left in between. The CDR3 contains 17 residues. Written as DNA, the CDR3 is TGTGCCAGTACCGAGGTCGGAGGTATAGCAACTAATGAAAAACTGTTTTTT. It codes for CASTEVGGIATNEKLFF.

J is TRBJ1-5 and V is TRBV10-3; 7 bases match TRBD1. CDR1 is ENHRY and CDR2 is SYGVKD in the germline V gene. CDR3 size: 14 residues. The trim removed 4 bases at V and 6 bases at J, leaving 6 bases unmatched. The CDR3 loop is CAISGDREIQPQHF. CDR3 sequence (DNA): TGTGCCATCAGTGGAGACAGGGAAATTCAGCCCCAGCATTTT.

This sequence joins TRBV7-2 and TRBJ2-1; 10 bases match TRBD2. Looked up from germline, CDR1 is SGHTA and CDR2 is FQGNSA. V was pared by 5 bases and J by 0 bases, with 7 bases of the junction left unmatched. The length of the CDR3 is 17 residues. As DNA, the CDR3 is TGTGCCAGCAGCCCAGCGGGAGGGTTGAGCTCCTACAATGAGCAGTTCTTC. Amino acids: CASSPAGGLSSYNEQFF.

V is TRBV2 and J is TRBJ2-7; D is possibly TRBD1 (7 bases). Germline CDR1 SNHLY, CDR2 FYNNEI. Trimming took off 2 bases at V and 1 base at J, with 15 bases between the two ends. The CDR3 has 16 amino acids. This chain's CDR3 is CASSEFPAGGSYEQYF. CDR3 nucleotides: TGTGCCAGCAGTGAATTCCCAGCAGGGGGGTCCTACGAGCAGTACTTC.

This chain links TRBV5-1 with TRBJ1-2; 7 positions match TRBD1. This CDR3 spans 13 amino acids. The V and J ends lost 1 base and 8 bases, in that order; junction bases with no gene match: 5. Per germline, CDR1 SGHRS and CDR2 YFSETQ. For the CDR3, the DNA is TGCGCCAGCAGCTTGTCGGCAGGGGGAGGCTACACCTTC. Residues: CASSLSAGGGYTF.

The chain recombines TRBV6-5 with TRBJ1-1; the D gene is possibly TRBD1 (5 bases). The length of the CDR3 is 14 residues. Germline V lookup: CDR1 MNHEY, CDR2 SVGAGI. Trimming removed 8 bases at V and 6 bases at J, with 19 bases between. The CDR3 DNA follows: TGTGCCAGCCGGATCTACCAAGGCAGGGCTGAAGCTTTCTTT. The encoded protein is CASRIYQGRAEAFF.

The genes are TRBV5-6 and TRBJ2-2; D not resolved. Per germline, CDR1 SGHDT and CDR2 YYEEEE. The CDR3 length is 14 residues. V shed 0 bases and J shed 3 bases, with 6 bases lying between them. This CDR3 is CASSLDQYTGELFF. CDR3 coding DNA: TGTGCCAGCAGCTTGGACCAGTACACCGGGGAGCTGTTTTTT.

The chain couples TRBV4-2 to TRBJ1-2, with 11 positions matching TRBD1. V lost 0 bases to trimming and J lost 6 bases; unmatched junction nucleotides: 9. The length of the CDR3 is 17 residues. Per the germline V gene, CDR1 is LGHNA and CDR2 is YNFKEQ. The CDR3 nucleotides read TGTGCCAGCAGCCAAGAGACCTCTGGACAGGGGGCGAATGGCTACACCTTC. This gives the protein CASSQETSGQGANGYTF.